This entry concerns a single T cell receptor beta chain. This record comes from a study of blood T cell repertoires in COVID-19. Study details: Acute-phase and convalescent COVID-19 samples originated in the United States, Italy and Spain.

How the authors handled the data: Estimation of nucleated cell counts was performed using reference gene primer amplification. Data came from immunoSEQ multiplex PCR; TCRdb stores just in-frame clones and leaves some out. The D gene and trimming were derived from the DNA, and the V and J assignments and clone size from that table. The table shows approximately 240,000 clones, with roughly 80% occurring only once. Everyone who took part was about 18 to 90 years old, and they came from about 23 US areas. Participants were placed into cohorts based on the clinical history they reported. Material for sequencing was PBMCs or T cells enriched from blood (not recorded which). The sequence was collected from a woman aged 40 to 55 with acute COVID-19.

The CDR3 sequence is CASSLQGSGNTIYF. CDR3 DNA: TGTGCCAGCAGTTTACAGGGCTCTGGAAACACCATATATTTT. V usage is TRBV6-5 and J usage is TRBJ1-3, with a tentative D call TRBD1 (6 bases). This CDR3 is built from 14 residues. V lost 4 bases to trimming and J lost 0 bases, with 7 bases between them. Germline CDR1 reads MNHEY; CDR2 reads SVGAGI.